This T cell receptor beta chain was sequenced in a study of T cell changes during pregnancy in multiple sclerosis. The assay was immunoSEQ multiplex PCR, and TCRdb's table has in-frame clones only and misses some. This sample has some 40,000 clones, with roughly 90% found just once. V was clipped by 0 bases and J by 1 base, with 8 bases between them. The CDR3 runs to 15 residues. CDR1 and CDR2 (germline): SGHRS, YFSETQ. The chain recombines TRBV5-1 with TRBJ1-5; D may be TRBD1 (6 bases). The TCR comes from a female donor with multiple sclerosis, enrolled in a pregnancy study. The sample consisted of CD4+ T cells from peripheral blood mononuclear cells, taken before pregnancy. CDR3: CASSLAGVSNQPQHF. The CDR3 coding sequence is TGCGCCAGCAGCTTGGCAGGGGTAAGCAATCAGCCCCAGCATTTT. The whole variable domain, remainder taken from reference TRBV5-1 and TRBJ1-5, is KAGVTQTPRYLIKTRGQQVTLSCSPISGHRSVSWYQQTPGQGLQFLFEYFSETQRNKGNFPGRFSGRQFSNSRSEMNVSTLELGDSALYLCASSLAGVSNQPQHFGDGTRLSIL.